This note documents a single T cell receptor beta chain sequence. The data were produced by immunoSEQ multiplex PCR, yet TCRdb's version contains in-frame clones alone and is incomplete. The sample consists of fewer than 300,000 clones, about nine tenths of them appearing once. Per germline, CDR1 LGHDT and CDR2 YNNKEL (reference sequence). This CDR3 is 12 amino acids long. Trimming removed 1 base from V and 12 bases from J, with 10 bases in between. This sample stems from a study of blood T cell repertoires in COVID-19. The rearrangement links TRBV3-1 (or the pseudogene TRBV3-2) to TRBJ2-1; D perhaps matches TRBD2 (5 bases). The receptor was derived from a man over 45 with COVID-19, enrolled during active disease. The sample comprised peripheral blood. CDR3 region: CASSQGFSAQFF. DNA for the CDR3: TGTGCCAGCAGCCAAGGGTTTAGCGCGCAGTTCTTC.